Below, 2 T cell receptor beta chains from the same sample are listed, as sequenced in a study of OX40 agonist ivuxolimab in advanced cancers. Library preparation used the immunoSEQ multiplex PCR assay. TCRdb stores this immuneACCESS table with in-frame sequences only. Part of the clones is absent; in the studies checked, under half of the shortfall reflects unresolved V genes, and no reason is known for the rest. This sample lists over 60,000 clones; roughly nine tenths were detected once. The ten largest make up approximately 0.91% of the sample. Sequencing was performed on CD4+ or CD8+ T cells sorted from blood, taken in a trial of the OX40 agonist ivuxolimab. These receptors originate from an adult with an advanced solid tumor such as melanoma, head and neck, liver or kidney cancer.

The V and J genes are TRBV5-4 and TRBJ1-1; TRBD1 aligns across 7 bases. Germline-derived CDR1 and CDR2 are SGHNT and YYREEE (reference sequence). The V segment lost 4 bases and the J segment 4 bases; nucleotides outside the gene matches: 10. The CDR3 length is 15 residues. The CDR3 DNA sequence: TGTGCCAGCAGCCCTACCACAGGGGTGGGCACTGAAGCTTTCTTT. As protein: CASSPTTGVGTEAFF.

The chain uses TRBV19 and TRBJ2-5; no clear D. Germline loops: CDR1 LNHDA, CDR2 SQIVND (reference sequence). V was pared by 3 bases and J by 5 bases, with 7 bases between. The CDR3 has 12 amino acids. The CDR3 loop reads CASSMGLETQYF. The CDR3 DNA is TGTGCCAGTAGTATGGGATTGGAGACCCAGTACTTC.